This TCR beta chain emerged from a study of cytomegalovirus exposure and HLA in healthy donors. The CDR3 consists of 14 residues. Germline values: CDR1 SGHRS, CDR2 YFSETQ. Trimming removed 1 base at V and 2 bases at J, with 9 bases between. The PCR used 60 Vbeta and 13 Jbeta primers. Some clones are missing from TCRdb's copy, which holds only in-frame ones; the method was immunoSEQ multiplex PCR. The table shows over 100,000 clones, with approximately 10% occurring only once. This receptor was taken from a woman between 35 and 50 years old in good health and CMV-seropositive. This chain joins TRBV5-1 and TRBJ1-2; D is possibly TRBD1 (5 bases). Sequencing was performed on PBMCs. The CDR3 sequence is CASSLRGDNYGYTF. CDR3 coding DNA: TGCGCCAGCAGCTTGAGGGGCGACAACTATGGCTACACCTTC.